The T cell receptor beta chain under discussion was sequenced for a study of identical twins (dated by TCRdb to the mid-2010s). For context, the study as a whole: To test whether fetal clonotypes persist, this study deep-sequenced TCR alpha and beta repertoires from monozygotic twins, from unrelated adults of various ages, and from cord blood. To rule out contamination, the twin experiments were replicated at different times with different library preparation protocols.

General conclusions and limits of the study: Excess twin sharing in beta out-of-frame sequences was weaker because fewer shared sequences lowered the signal-to-noise ratio. Abundant cord blood beta clonotypes carried fewer insertions; young adult naive repertoires showed a weaker similar trend, while memory repertoires showed none. In monozygotic twins, recombination models systematically underestimated out-of-frame TCR alpha sharing, but the models matched the sharing seen between unrelated individuals. Invariant T cells such as MAIT and iNKT could partly confound zero-insertion analyses, though diverse VJ usage argued against this for most clonotypes. Compared with coincidental sharing between unrelated individuals, out-of-frame TCR alpha sequences shared between twins had an excess of sequences with low generation probability. Conclusions relied on cross-sectional statistical analysis, since the same donors could not be followed over many years.

The library relied on 5' RACE. Sequencing was performed on an Illumina HiSeq 2000. Template switching added a universal primer binding site, and the final cDNA carried a unique molecular identifier that allowed TCR cDNA molecules to be counted accurately. Specific primers in the conserved constant-segment region were used to synthesize first-strand cDNA for TCR alpha and beta chains. To control for contamination, each cDNA library was double barcoded with a SMART-Mk sample barcode plus Illumina barcodes. TruSeq adapter sequences along with Illumina sample barcodes were introduced in two successive PCR steps. Sequencing of the TCR alpha and beta cDNA libraries was done on the Illumina HiSeq platform using custom primers. In the authors' own workflow: Raw reads were processed with MiGEC to extract unique molecular identifiers, and MiXCR was used to determine CDR3 positions. For each individual, recombination models were inferred using an EM algorithm with the repgenHMM and IGoR tools. The tcR package in R was used for shared clonotype analysis, with sharing normalized by the product of cloneset sizes. To study raw recombination free of thymic and clonal selection effects, out-of-frame nonproductive sequences were analyzed. The raw public data were reprocessed by TCRdb itself: fastp quality trimming at Q25, MiXCR clonotype calling, in-frame beta chains only. Rows merge per CDR3 protein into single entries with the most common DNA and genes. Clone size and V and J calls follow TCRdb, not the original study. The sample table contains about 450,000 distinct CDR3 sequences; only one count was recorded for under 20% of them. 9% to 15% of the sample goes to the ten largest clones.

The V end loses 2 bases and the J end loses 10 bases, and a stretch of 11 bases separates them. The CDR3 starts with the cysteine, ends with the phenylalanine, and has 12 residues. Solely the CDR3 DNA is kept, with 36 bases framed from the first base. From a lookup of the germline V gene, CDR1 and CDR2 are MNHEY and SVGAGI. Every donor was a healthy Caucasian. Three unrelated non-twin adults were additionally sequenced: a male aged 18 to 29, a male aged 50 to 59 and a female aged 50 to 59. Miltenyi CD45RO+ enrichment and human naive T-cell isolation kits were used to isolate memory (CD45RO+) and naive T cells from PBMC. In regard to this clonotype: Its antigen has not been determined. No quality values exist for individual bases; no much larger clone is one base distant.

Here the chain combines TRBV6-5 and TRBJ1-1; the D gene lacks a confident call. The receptor's source is a man in his forties or fifties in good health. Sequenced sample: naive T cells sorted from blood. The label giving this sample's cell subset or site can be read as: cells isolated with a human naive T-cell isolation kit. The CDR3 region has the sequence CASSYLGGRAFF. At the DNA level, the sequence is TGTGCCAGCAGTTACCTAGGAGGTCGAGCTTTCTTT.